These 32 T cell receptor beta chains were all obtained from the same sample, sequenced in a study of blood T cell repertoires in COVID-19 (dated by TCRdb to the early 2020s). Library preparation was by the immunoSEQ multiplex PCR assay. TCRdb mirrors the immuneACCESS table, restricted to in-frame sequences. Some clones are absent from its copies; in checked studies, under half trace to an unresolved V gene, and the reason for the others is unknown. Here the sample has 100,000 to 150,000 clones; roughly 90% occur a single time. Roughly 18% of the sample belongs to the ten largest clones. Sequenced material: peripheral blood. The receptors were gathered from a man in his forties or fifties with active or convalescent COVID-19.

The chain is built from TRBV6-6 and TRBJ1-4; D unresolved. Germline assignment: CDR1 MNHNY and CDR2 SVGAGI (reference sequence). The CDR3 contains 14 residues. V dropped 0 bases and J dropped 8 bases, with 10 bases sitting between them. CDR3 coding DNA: TGTGCCAGCAGTTACTCGGGCCTCCGAGAAAAACTGTTTTTT. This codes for CASSYSGLREKLFF.

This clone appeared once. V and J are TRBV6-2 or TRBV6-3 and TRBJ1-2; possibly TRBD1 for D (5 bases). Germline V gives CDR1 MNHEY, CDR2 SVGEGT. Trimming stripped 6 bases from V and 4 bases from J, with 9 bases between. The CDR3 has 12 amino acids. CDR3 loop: CASSKDTYGYTF. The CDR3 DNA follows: TGTGCCAGCAGCAAGGACACCTATGGCTACACCTTC.

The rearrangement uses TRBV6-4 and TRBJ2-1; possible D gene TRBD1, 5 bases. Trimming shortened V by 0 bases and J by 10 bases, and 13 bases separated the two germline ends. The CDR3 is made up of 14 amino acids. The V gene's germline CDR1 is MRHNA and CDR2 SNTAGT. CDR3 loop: CASSDSGAHREQFF. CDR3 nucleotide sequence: TGTGCCAGCAGTGACTCAGGGGCCCACAGGGAGCAGTTCTTC.

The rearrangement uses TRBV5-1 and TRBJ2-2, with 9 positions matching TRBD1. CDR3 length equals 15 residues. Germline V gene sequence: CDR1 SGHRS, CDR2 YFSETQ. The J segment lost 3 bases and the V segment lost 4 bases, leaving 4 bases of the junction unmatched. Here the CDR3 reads CASSRDRAHTGELFF. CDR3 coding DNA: TGCGCCAGCAGCAGGGACAGGGCGCACACCGGGGAGCTGTTTTTT. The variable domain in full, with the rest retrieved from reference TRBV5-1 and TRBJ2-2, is KAGVTQTPRYLIKTRGQQVTLSCSPISGHRSVSWYQQTPGQGLQFLFEYFSETQRNKGNFPGRFSGRQFSNSRSEMNVSTLELGDSALYLCASSRDRAHTGELFFGEGSRLTVL.

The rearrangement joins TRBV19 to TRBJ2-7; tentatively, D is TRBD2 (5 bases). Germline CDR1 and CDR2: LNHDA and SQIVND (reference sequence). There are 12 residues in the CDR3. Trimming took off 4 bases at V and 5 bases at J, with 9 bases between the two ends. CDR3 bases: TGTGCCAGTAGTAGCGGGCACAACGAGCAGTACTTC. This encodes CASSSGHNEQYF.

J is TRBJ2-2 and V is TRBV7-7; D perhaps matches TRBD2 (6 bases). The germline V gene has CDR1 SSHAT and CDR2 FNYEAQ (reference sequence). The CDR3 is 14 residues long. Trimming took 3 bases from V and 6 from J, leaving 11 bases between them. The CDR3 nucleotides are TGTGCCAGCAGCTTGGAGGGAGTTTCCGGGGAGCTGTTTTTT. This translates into CASSLEGVSGELFF.

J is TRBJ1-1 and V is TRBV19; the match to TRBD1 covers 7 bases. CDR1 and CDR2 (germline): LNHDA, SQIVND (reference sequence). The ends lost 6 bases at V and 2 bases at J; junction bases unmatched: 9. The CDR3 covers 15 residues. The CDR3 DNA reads TGTGCCAGTAGCTTAATAGGGGGCGGAAACACTGAAGCTTTCTTT. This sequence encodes CASSLIGGGNTEAFF.

The CDR3 bases are TGTGCCAGTAGTATAGTCACCCCAGGGTACCACGAGCAGTACTTC. Protein sequence: CASSIVTPGYHEQYF. The gene calls are TRBV19 and TRBJ2-7; weak D call: TRBD1 (5 bases). Germline CDR1 reads LNHDA; CDR2 reads SQIVND (reference sequence). The CDR3 runs to 15 residues. V shed 1 base and J shed 5 bases, with 15 bases lying between them. The variable domain in full, completed from reference TRBV19 and TRBJ2-7, reads DGGITQSPKYLFRKEGQNVTLSCEQNLNHDAMYWYRQDPGQGLRLIYYSQIVNDFQKGDIAEGYSVSREKKESFPLTVTSAQKNPTAFYLCASSIVTPGYHEQYFGPGTRLTVT.

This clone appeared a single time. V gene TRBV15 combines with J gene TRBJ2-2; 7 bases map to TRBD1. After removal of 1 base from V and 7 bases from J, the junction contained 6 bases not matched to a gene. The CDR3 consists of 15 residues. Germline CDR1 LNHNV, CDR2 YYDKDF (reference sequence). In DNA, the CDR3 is TGTGCCACCAGCAGAGGGTCAGGGGGTTTCGGGGAGCTGTTTTTT. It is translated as CATSRGSGGFGELFF.

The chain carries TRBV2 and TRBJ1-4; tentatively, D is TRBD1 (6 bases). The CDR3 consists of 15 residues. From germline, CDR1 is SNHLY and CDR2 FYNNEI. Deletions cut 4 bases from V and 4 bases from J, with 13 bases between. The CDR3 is CASSAHAGDNEKLFF. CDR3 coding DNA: TGTGCCAGCAGTGCTCATGCAGGGGATAATGAAAAACTGTTTTTT.

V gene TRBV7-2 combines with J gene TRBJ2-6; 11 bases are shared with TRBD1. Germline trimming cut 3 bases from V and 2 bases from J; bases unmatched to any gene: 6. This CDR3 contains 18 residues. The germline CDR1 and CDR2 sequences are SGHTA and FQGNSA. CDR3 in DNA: TGTGCCAGCAGCTTCAGGACAGGGGGCAGGACTGGGGCCAACGTCCTGACTTTC. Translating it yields CASSFRTGGRTGANVLTF.

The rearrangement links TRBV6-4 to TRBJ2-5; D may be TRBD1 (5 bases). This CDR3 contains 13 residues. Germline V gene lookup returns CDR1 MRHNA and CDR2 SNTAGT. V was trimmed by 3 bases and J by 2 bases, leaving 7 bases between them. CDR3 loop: CASSENRQETQYF. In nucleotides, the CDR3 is TGTGCCAGCAGTGAAAACAGGCAAGAGACCCAGTACTTC.

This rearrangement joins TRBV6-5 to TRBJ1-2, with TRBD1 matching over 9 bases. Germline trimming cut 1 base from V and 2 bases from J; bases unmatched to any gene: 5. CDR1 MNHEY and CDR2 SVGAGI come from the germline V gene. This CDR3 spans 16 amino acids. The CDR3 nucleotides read TGTGCCAGCAGTTACTTGGGACAGGGCCTAAACTATGGCTACACCTTC. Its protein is CASSYLGQGLNYGYTF.

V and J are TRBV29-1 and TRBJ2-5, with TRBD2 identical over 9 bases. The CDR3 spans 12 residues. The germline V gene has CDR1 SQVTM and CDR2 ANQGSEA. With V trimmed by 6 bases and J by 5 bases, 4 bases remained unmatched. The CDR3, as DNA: TGCAGCGTGTGGACTAGCGAGGAGACCCAGTACTTC. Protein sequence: CSVWTSEETQYF.

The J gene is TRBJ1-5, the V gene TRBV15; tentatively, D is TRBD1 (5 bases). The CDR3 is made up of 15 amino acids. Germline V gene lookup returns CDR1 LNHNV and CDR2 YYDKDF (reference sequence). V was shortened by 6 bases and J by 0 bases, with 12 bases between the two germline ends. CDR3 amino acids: CATRDKGLSNQPQHF. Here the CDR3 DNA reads TGTGCCACCAGGGATAAGGGACTTAGCAATCAGCCCCAGCATTTT.

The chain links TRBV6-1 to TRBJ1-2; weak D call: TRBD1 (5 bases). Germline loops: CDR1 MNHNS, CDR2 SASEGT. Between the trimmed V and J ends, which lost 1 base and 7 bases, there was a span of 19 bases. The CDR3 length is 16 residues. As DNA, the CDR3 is TGTGCCAGCAGTGAAGATTGGAGGGGACGCTCTGGTGGCTACACCTTC. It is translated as CASSEDWRGRSGGYTF.

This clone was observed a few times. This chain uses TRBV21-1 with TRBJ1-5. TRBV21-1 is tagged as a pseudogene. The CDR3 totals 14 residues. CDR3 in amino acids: CASSKGVGNQPQHF. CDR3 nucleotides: TGTGCCAGCAGCAAGGGAGTTGGCAATCAGCCCCAGCATTTT.

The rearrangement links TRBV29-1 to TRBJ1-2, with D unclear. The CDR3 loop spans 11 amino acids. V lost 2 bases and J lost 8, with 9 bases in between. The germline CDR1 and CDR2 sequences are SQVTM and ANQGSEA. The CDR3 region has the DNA TGCAGCGTTGAATCGGGTTGGGGCTACACCTTC. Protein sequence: CSVESGWGYTF. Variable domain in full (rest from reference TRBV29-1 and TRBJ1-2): SAVISQKPSRDICQRGTSLTIQCQVDSQVTMMFWYRQQPGQSLTLIATANQGSEATYESGFVIDKFPISRPNLTFSTLTVSNMSPEDSSIYLCSVESGWGYTFGSGTRLTVV.

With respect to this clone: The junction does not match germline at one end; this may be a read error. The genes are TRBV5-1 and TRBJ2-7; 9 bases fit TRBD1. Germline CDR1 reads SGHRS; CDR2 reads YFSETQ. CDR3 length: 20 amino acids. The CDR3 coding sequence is TGCGCCTGCAGCTTGGCCGGTGACGTGGTGGGACAGGGAACCCCCTACGAGCAGTACTTC. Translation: CACSLAGDVVGQGTPYEQYF.

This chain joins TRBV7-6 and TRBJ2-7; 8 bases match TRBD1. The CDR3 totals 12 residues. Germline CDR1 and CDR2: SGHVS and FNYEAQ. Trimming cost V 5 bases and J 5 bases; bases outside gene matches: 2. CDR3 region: CASSNRGNEQYF. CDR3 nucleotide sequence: TGTGCCAGCAGCAACAGGGGGAACGAGCAGTACTTC. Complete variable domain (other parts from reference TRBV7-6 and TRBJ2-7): GAGVSQSPRYKVTKRGQDVALRCDPISGHVSLYWYRQALGQGPEFLTYFNYEAQQDKSGLPNDRFSAERPEGSISTLTIQRTEQRDSAMYRCASSNRGNEQYFGPGTRLTVT.

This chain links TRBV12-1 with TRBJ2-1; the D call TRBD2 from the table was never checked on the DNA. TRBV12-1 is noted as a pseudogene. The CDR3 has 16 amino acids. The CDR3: CASSFSATRIYNEQFF. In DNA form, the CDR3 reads TGTGCCAGCAGCTTTTCCGCCACTAGAATTTACAATGAGCAGTTCTTC.

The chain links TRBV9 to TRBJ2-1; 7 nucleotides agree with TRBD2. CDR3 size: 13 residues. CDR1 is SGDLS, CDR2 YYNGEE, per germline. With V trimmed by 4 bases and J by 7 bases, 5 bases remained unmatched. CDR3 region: CASSPKGGNEQFF. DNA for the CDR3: TGTGCCAGCAGCCCCAAGGGAGGGAATGAGCAGTTCTTC.

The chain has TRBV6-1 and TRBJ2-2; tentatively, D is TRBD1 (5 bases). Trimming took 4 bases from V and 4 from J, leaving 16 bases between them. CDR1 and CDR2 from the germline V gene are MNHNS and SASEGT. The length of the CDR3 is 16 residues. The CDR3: CASSVLPPGSTGELFF. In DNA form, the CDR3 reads TGTGCCAGCAGTGTCCTGCCCCCAGGGTCCACCGGGGAGCTGTTTTTT.

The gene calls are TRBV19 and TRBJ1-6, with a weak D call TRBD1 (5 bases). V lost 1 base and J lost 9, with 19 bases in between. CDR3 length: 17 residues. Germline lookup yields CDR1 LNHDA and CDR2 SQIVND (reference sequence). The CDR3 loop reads CASSIGRDSGVGSPLHF. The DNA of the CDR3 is TGTGCCAGTAGTATAGGTCGGGACTCCGGGGTAGGTTCACCCCTCCACTTT.

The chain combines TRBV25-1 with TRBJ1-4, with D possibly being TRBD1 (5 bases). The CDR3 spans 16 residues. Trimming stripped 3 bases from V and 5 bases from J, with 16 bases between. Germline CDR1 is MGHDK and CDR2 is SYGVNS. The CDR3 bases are TGTGCCAGCAGTGAGCAGGGCGCTTACCGGAATGAAAAACTGTTTTTT. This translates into CASSEQGAYRNEKLFF.

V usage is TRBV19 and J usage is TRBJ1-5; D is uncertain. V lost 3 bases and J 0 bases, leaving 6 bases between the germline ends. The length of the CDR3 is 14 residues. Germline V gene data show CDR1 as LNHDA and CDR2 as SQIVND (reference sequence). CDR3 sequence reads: CASSITNSNQPQHF. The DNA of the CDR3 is TGTGCCAGTAGTATTACAAATAGCAATCAGCCCCAGCATTTT. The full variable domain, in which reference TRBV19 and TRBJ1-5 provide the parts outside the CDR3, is DGGITQSPKYLFRKEGQNVTLSCEQNLNHDAMYWYRQDPGQGLRLIYYSQIVNDFQKGDIAEGYSVSREKKESFPLTVTSAQKNPTAFYLCASSITNSNQPQHFGDGTRLSIL.

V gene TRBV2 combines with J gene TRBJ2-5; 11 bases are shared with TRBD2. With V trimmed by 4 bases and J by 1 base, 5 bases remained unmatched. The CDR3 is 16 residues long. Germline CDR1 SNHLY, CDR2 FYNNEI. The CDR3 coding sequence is TGTGCCAGCAGTGGTTACGGACTAGCGGGCCAAGAGACCCAGTACTTC. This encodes CASSGYGLAGQETQYF.

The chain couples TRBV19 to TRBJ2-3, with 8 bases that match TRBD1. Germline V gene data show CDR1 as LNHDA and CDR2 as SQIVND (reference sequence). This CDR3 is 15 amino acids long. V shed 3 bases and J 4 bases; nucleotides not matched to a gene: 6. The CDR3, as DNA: TGTGCCAGTAGTATGACAGGGGTGGGTGCAGATACGCAGTATTTT. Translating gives CASSMTGVGADTQYF.

CDR3 DNA: TGCGCCAGCAGCCTGGGACTAGCGGGAGAAGGGTACGGGGAGACCCAGTACTTC. The encoded protein is CASSLGLAGEGYGETQYF. This chain links TRBV5-1 with TRBJ2-5, with 14 bases aligning to TRBD2. Germline-derived CDR1 and CDR2 are SGHRS and YFSETQ. The CDR3 spans 18 residues. The V segment lost 4 bases and the J segment 5 bases; nucleotides outside the gene matches: 13.

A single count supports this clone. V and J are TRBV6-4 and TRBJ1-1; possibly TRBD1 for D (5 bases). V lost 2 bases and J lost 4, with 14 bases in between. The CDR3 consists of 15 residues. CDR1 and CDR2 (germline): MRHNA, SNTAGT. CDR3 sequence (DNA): TGTGCCAGCAGTGACCGTTCAGGGTCCGGCACTGAAGCTTTCTTT. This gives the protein CASSDRSGSGTEAFF.

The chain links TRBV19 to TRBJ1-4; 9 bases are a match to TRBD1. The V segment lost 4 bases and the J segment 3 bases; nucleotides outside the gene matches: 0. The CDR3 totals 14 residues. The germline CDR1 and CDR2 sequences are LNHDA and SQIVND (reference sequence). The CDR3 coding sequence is TGTGCCAGTAGTAGACAGGGGGCTAATGAAAAACTGTTTTTT. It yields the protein CASSRQGANEKLFF.

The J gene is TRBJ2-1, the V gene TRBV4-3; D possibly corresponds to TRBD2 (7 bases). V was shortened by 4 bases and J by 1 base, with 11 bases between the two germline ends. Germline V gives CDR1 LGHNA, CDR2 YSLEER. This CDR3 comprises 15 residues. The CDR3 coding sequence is TGCGCCAGCAGCCCCCGGGGGGCATCCTACAATGAGCAGTTCTTC. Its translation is CASSPRGASYNEQFF.